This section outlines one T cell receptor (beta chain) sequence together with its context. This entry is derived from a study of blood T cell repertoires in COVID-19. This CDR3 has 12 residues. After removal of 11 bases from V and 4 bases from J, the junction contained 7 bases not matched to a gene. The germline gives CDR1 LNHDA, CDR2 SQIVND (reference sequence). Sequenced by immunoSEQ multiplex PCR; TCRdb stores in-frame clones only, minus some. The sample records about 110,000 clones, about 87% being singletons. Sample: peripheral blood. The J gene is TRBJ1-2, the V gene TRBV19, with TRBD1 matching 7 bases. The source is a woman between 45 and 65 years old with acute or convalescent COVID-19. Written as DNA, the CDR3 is TGTGCCGCCCGGACAGGCGGCTATGGCTACACCTTC. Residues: CAARTGGYGYTF.